Below are 27 T cell receptor beta chains sequenced from a single sample in a study of CD8 T cells in Susac syndrome. With random hexamers, 0.5 to 1 ug RNA was reverse transcribed. TCRdb called the immunoSEQ multiplex PCR reads again in MiXCR, with one record for every CDR3 protein. In the table there are around 230,000 distinct CDR3 sequences, 95% of which are singletons. Sequencing input: CD4+ T cells from PBMCs. These receptors came from a human donor with multiple sclerosis.

The chain employs TRBV7-3 and TRBJ2-5; TRBD2 matches 9 bases. The CDR3 totals 15 residues. Trimming took 5 bases from V and 5 from J; bases not matched to a gene: 9. The V gene's germline CDR1 is SGHTA and CDR2 FQGTGA. The CDR3 DNA is TGTGCCAGCAGCGAGGTGCGGGGGGGCAGGGAGACCCAGTACTTC. Protein: CASSEVRGGRETQYF.

This chain uses TRBV27 with TRBJ2-5; no clear D. The germline V and J ends were trimmed by 7 bases and 1 base, with 16 bases remaining between them. Germline-derived CDR1 and CDR2 are MNHEY and SMNVEV (reference sequence). This CDR3 has 15 amino acids. For the CDR3, the DNA is TGTGCCAGCACGACCTGGACGGCTGGCCAAGAGACCCAGTACTTC. Its protein is CASTTWTAGQETQYF.

This chain connects TRBV30 to TRBJ2-1; D ambiguous. CDR1 is GTSNPN and CDR2 is SVGIG in the germline V gene (reference sequence). The CDR3 runs 12 residues. Trimming took off 7 bases at V and 9 bases at J, with 16 bases between the two ends. The CDR3 coding sequence is TGTGCCTTCGGACCGTTCGATGTTGAGCAGTTCTTC. This encodes CAFGPFDVEQFF.

This chain joins TRBV28 and TRBJ2-7; 9 bases are shared with TRBD1. The CDR3 spans 13 residues. The V and J ends lost 7 bases and 2 bases, in that order; junction bases with no gene match: 3. In germline, CDR1 is MDHEN, CDR2 SYDVKM. The CDR3 region is CASKGQGPYEQYF. CDR3 in DNA: TGTGCCAGCAAGGGACAGGGTCCCTACGAGCAGTACTTC. Drawing the rest from reference TRBV28 and TRBJ2-7, the complete variable domain is DVKVTQSSRYLVKRTGEKVFLECVQDMDHENMFWYRQDPGLGLRLIYFSYDVKMKEKGDIPEGYSVSREKKERFSLILESASTNQTSMYLCASKGQGPYEQYFGPGTRLTVT.

The chain links TRBV5-1 to TRBJ2-7; a possible D gene is TRBD2 (6 bases). Germline lookup yields CDR1 SGHRS and CDR2 YFSETQ. V was pared by 3 bases and J by 3 bases, with 13 bases between. CDR3 length: 14 residues. The CDR3 DNA sequence: TGCGCCAGCAGCTCGAGACTAGATGGCTACGAGCAGTACTTC. Amino acids: CASSSRLDGYEQYF. Full variable domain (remainder filled in from reference TRBV5-1 and TRBJ2-7): KAGVTQTPRYLIKTRGQQVTLSCSPISGHRSVSWYQQTPGQGLQFLFEYFSETQRNKGNFPGRFSGRQFSNSRSEMNVSTLELGDSALYLCASSSRLDGYEQYFGPGTRLTVT.

The rearrangement uses TRBV29-1 and TRBJ1-1; D unresolved. Trimming removed 3 bases from V and 2 bases from J, with 10 bases in between. CDR1 and CDR2 from the germline V gene are SQVTM and ANQGSEA. The CDR3 extends over 13 amino acids. The CDR3 region has the DNA TGCAGCGTTGATGGTTATTCAAACACTGAAGCTTTCTTT. This codes for CSVDGYSNTEAFF.

J is TRBJ1-5 and V is TRBV3-1; D ambiguous. This CDR3 is 14 amino acids long. The V gene lost 4 bases and the J gene lost 1 base, with 8 bases spanning the gap. CDR1 is LGHDT and CDR2 is YNNKEL in the germline V gene (reference sequence). CDR3 coding DNA: TGTGCCAGCAGCCTCTTTACAAGCAATCAGCCCCAGCATTTT. Translated, it gives CASSLFTSNQPQHF.

V gene TRBV2 combines with J gene TRBJ1-3; no definite D call. CDR3 length: 14 amino acids. The germline V gene encodes CDR1 SNHLY and CDR2 FYNNEI. V lost 10 bases to trimming and J lost 0 bases, with 13 bases between them. CDR3 bases: TGTGCCATCTCGGACGGCGACTCTGGAAACACCATATATTTT. It yields the protein CAISDGDSGNTIYF.

DNA of the CDR3: TGCAGCGTTGAGGGCAGGGCCTACGAGCAGTACTTC. This codes for CSVEGRAYEQYF. The chain is built from TRBV29-1 and TRBJ2-7; a possible D gene is TRBD1 (5 bases). Germline lookup yields CDR1 SQVTM and CDR2 ANQGSEA. The length of the CDR3 is 12 residues. V was clipped by 3 bases and J by 2 bases, with 8 bases between them.

This chain joins TRBV30 and TRBJ2-3; D is perhaps TRBD2 (5 bases). Germline CDR1 is GTSNPN and CDR2 is SVGIG (reference sequence). With 3 bases removed from V and 5 bases from J, the gap between germline ends came to 6 bases. The CDR3 runs to 11 residues. In DNA form, the CDR3 reads TGTGCCTGGAGAGCGGTAGATACGCAGTATTTT. This sequence encodes CAWRAVDTQYF. Full variable domain (rest looked up from reference TRBV30 and TRBJ2-3): SQTIHQWPATLVQPVGSPLSLECTVEGTSNPNLYWYRQAAGRGLQLLFYSVGIGQISSEVPQNLSASRPQDRQFILSSKKLLLSDSGFYLCAWRAVDTQYFGPGTRLTVL.

The chain carries TRBV12-3 or TRBV12-4 and TRBJ2-7; D might be TRBD2 (6 bases). Trimming shortened V by 2 bases and J by 1 base, and 12 bases separated the two germline ends. This CDR3 spans 15 amino acids. CDR3 protein: CASSLRLGRSYEQYF. The CDR3 nucleotides read TGTGCCAGCAGTTTAAGGCTAGGGAGGTCCTACGAGCAGTACTTC.

This sequence joins TRBV3-1 and TRBJ2-5; D call uncertain. V dropped 0 bases and J dropped 4 bases, with 9 bases sitting between them. Germline V gene sequence: CDR1 LGHDT, CDR2 YNNKEL (reference sequence). CDR3 length: 14 residues. The CDR3 bases are TGTGCCAGCAGCCAAGATAGCAGGCGAGAGACCCAGTACTTC. This codes for CASSQDSRRETQYF.

This chain uses TRBV6-1 with TRBJ1-1; a weak D match, TRBD1 (5 bases). Germline values: CDR1 MNHNS, CDR2 SASEGT. This CDR3 has 14 residues. Trimming cost V 0 bases and J 4 bases, with 9 bases left between them. The CDR3 region is CASSEAGRSTEAFF. The DNA of the CDR3 is TGTGCCAGCAGTGAAGCGGGGCGCTCCACTGAAGCTTTCTTT.

The J gene is TRBJ2-2, the V gene TRBV23-1; 7 bases agree with TRBD1. Being an ORF, TRBV23-1 has a function that is uncertain. This CDR3 is 15 amino acids long. V gave up 11 bases and J gave up 3 bases; unmatched junction bases: 12. The CDR3 region has the DNA TGCGCCGGGATAACTGACAGGGCCCACACCGGGGAGCTGTTTTTT. This translates into CAGITDRAHTGELFF.

The V gene is TRBV27, the J gene TRBJ2-3; D gene unclear. Trimming pared 4 bases from V and 1 base from J, leaving 6 bases between. Germline lookup yields CDR1 MNHEY and CDR2 SMNVEV (reference sequence). This CDR3 has 13 amino acids. The CDR3 DNA reads TGTGCCAGCAGTTCCTATGGCACAGATACGCAGTATTTT. The encoded protein is CASSSYGTDTQYF.

This rearrangement joins TRBV12-3 or TRBV12-4 to TRBJ1-2, with no clear D. The CDR3 extends over 15 amino acids. Trimming stripped 6 bases from V and 4 bases from J, with 18 bases between. In nucleotides, the CDR3 is TGTGCCAGCAGCCCCACCAGTAGGTCGGGCTATGGCTACACCTTC. Encoded protein: CASSPTSRSGYGYTF.

This clonotype was picked up one time. V is TRBV3-1 and J is TRBJ2-1; D is perhaps TRBD1 (6 bases). Trimming cost V 6 bases and J 1 base, with 13 bases left between them. Germline V gene sequence: CDR1 LGHDT, CDR2 YNNKEL (reference sequence). The CDR3 sequence is 15 residues long. CDR3 sequence reads: CASRGAPDSYNEQFF. The CDR3 bases are TGTGCCAGCAGGGGGGCCCCGGATTCCTACAATGAGCAGTTCTTC.

J is TRBJ2-5 and V is TRBV3-1; TRBD2 agrees at 10 bases. The CDR3 runs 15 residues. J was trimmed by 2 bases and V by 6 bases; bases with no gene match: 6. CDR1 and CDR2 (germline): LGHDT, YNNKEL (reference sequence). The CDR3 reads CASRIAGGIQETQYF. The CDR3 coding sequence is TGTGCCAGCAGAATAGCGGGGGGCATACAAGAGACCCAGTACTTC.

This chain connects TRBV9 to TRBJ2-7, with 8 bases lining up with TRBD1. This CDR3 region has 15 residues. The germline V gene encodes CDR1 SGDLS and CDR2 YYNGEE. V dropped 1 base and J dropped 3; count of bases not matched to a gene: 6. This CDR3 is CASSVLGQGNYEQYF. The CDR3 DNA sequence: TGTGCCAGCAGCGTACTAGGACAGGGAAACTACGAGCAGTACTTC.

The chain joins TRBV30 to TRBJ2-1, with 11 positions matching TRBD2. The ends lost 5 bases at V and 9 bases at J; junction bases unmatched: 6. The CDR3 covers 13 residues. The germline CDR1 and CDR2 sequences are GTSNPN and SVGIG (reference sequence). CDR3 loop: CAWDSLAGGEQFF. The CDR3 DNA is TGTGCCTGGGATTCCCTAGCGGGAGGTGAGCAGTTCTTC.

As DNA, the CDR3 is TGCAGTGCGAGGGGACAGGGGGCGTATTCACCCCTCCACTTT. Amino acid sequence: CSARGQGAYSPLHF. The chain uses TRBV20-1 and TRBJ1-6; 12 bases fit TRBD1. V lost 6 bases to trimming and J lost 8 bases; unmatched junction nucleotides: 5. Germline CDR1 and CDR2: DFQATT and SNEGSKA (reference sequence). The CDR3 spans 14 residues.

The CDR3 protein is CSAKSGGMETQYF. CDR3 DNA: TGCAGTGCGAAAAGCGGGGGAATGGAGACCCAGTACTTC. The gene calls are TRBV20-1 and TRBJ2-5; 8 bases are a match to TRBD2. The CDR3 has 13 residues. Trimming cost V 6 bases and J 5 bases; bases outside gene matches: 8. Per the germline V gene, CDR1 is DFQATT and CDR2 is SNEGSKA (reference sequence).

The chain employs TRBV4-1 and TRBJ2-1; D is ambiguous. Germline V gives CDR1 MGHRA, CDR2 YSYEKL. The V end was cut by 1 base, the J end by 4 bases, with 11 bases between. The CDR3 is 15 residues long. CDR3 coding DNA: TGCGCCAGCAGCCAAGTTCAGACGGTATACAATGAGCAGTTCTTC. Translating it yields CASSQVQTVYNEQFF.

V gene TRBV5-1 combines with J gene TRBJ2-1, with TRBD2 as a possible D gene (5 bases). The CDR3 length is 13 residues. With 3 bases removed from V and 9 bases from J, the gap between germline ends came to 13 bases. Germline CDR1 is SGHRS and CDR2 is YFSETQ. DNA for the CDR3: TGCGCCAGCAGCTCTGTTGGGGAGAGTGAGCAGTTCTTC. Translated: CASSSVGESEQFF.

The chain is built from TRBV5-6 and TRBJ2-7, with 11 bases matching TRBD1. V shed 4 bases and J 6 bases; nucleotides not matched to a gene: 9. This CDR3 has 15 amino acids. CDR1 and CDR2 from the germline V gene are SGHDT and YYEEEE. CDR3 in amino acids: CASSPRTGGQGEQYF. The CDR3 DNA is TGTGCCAGCAGCCCTAGGACAGGGGGCCAAGGCGAGCAGTACTTC.

This clonotype appeared once. CDR3 amino acids: CASLAGSSYEQYF. CDR3 DNA sequence: TGTGCCAGCCTGGCGGGGAGCTCCTACGAGCAGTACTTC. V and J are TRBV28 and TRBJ2-7, with a possible D match to TRBD2 (6 bases). Looked up from germline, CDR1 is MDHEN and CDR2 is SYDVKM. The CDR3 is made up of 13 amino acids. The ends were cut back, 8 bases at V and 0 bases at J, with 11 bases in the middle.

CDR3 residues: CASSSTGRYEQYF. CDR3 coding DNA: TGCGCCAGCAGCTCGACAGGGAGGTACGAGCAGTACTTC. The chain has TRBV5-1 and TRBJ2-7; TRBD1 might be the D (7 bases). The CDR3 has 13 amino acids. The V end was cut by 3 bases, the J end by 4 bases, with 11 bases between. Germline lookup yields CDR1 SGHRS and CDR2 YFSETQ.